The clone carrying this T cell receptor (beta chain) was observed a few times. What it binds is unknown. This sample is drawn from a study of vaccination and CD4 T cells after COVID-19. Across the study: The study enrolled six male and four female convalescents, two of whom were Hispanic. Each of the control cultures got a CEFX pool, an HIV-1 Nef pool, or no peptide.

The treatment: roughly ten-day PBMC culture with coronavirus spike peptide pools or control peptides (ViraFEST assay). Oncomine TCR Beta short-read sequencing was applied to DNA from cultured CD4+ T cells. TCRdb independently ran MiXCR on the PCR reads; one entry per CDR3 protein. The repertoire consists of roughly 16,000 distinct CDR3 sequences, with approximately 70% occurring once and the leading ten covering 17%. Trimming cost V 4 bases and J 4 bases, with 8 bases left between them. Germline V gives CDR1 DFQATT, CDR2 SNEGSKA (reference sequence). The CDR3 covers 12 residues. The rearrangement joins TRBV20-1 to TRBJ1-5; D unresolved. This receptor was identified in a human donor who had recovered from COVID-19. Specimen: CD4+ T cells from blood, cultured in vitro. The CDR3 DNA is TGCAGTGCTATGAGAGGAAATCAGCCCCAGCATTTT. It encodes CSAMRGNQPQHF.